Following are 6 T cell receptor beta chains from one sample sequenced in a study of identical twins. Each CDR3 protein gets one entry after TCRdb re-called the 5' RACE reads with MiXCR. The data contain hundreds of thousands of distinct CDR3 sequences, roughly a quarter of them singletons. These same data were also listed under a study on T cells expressing NK-cell markers.

Source material: CD4+ T cells sorted from blood. The receptors were sampled from a woman aged 18-29 years in good health.

This clonotype came up a few times. V and J are TRBV6-1 and TRBJ1-5; 7 nucleotides align to TRBD1. Trimming took 6 bases from V and 7 from J; bases not matched to a gene: 9. This CDR3 has 14 amino acids. Germline CDR1 is MNHNS and CDR2 is SASEGT. CDR3 protein: CASSRPGTAQPQHF. The CDR3 DNA follows: TGTGCCAGCAGCCGTCCCGGGACAGCACAGCCCCAGCATTTT.

This rearrangement joins TRBV10-3 to TRBJ2-7; 11 bases agree with TRBD2. The J segment lost 3 bases and the V segment lost 4 bases, leaving 2 bases of the junction unmatched. The CDR3 runs 14 residues. The V gene's germline CDR1 is ENHRY and CDR2 SYGVKD. CDR3 in DNA: TGTGCCATCAGTGGAGGGACTAGCGGCTACGAGCAGTACTTC. This encodes CAISGGTSGYEQYF.

J is TRBJ2-5 and V is TRBV20-1; 7 bases are shared with TRBD1. After removal of 1 base from V and 5 bases from J, the junction contained 4 bases not matched to a gene. CDR3 length: 13 residues. Germline CDR1 DFQATT, CDR2 SNEGSKA (reference sequence). The chain's CDR3 is CSARGQGVETQYF. As DNA, the CDR3 is TGCAGTGCTAGAGGTCAGGGGGTGGAGACCCAGTACTTC.

The chain employs TRBV6-5 and TRBJ1-1; no clear D. The CDR3 length is 16 residues. The germline V and J ends were trimmed by 0 bases and 2 bases, with 13 bases remaining between them. The germline gives CDR1 MNHEY, CDR2 SVGAGI. CDR3 sequence (DNA): TGTGCCAGCAGTTACTCGAACGCCGAACCCAACACTGAAGCTTTCTTT. As protein: CASSYSNAEPNTEAFF.

The chain couples TRBV9 to TRBJ2-1, with a tentative D call TRBD2 (5 bases). V lost 0 bases and J lost 3, with 16 bases in between. This CDR3 is 17 amino acids long. CDR1 and CDR2 (germline): SGDLS, YYNGEE. CDR3 bases: TGTGCCAGCAGCGTAGCGGGCCTGGGAGACGTCTACAATGAGCAGTTCTTC. Amino acids: CASSVAGLGDVYNEQFF.

The rearrangement links TRBV6-5 to TRBJ2-7; 7 bases are a match to TRBD1. Germline CDR1 MNHEY, CDR2 SVGAGI. This CDR3 spans 14 amino acids. With V trimmed by 0 bases and J by 4 bases, 3 bases remained unmatched. In DNA, the CDR3 is TGTGCCAGCAGTTACTCGAGGGACAGATACGAGCAGTACTTC. Translation gives CASSYSRDRYEQYF.